This T cell receptor (beta chain) appears in the sequencing data of a study of cytomegalovirus exposure and HLA in healthy donors. Study information: As an earlier analysis found, roughly 180 million T cells yielded 95 million to 130 million unique TCR beta sequences. Study-wide results and caveats: In an earlier analysis, most TCR beta V segments were productive about 87% or about 30% of the time.

CDR1 and CDR2 (germline): GTSNPN, SVGIG (reference sequence). The CDR3 has 19 amino acids. The V segment lost 4 bases and the J segment 5 bases; nucleotides outside the gene matches: 20. Primers included in the PCR were 60 Vbeta and 13 Jbeta primers. Assay: immunoSEQ multiplex PCR; the TCRdb copy retains only in-frame clones and omits some. There are under 150,000 clones in the sample; around 72% occur only once, and roughly 2.7% lies in the top ten. Note on this clone: Antigen: not known.

This TCR was recovered from a human donor in good health. This sequence joins TRBV30 and TRBJ1-6; 7 nucleotides match TRBD1. The sequencing input was PBMCs. The CDR3 loop reads CAWTRGGNKGAGNNSPLHF. In DNA form, the CDR3 reads TGTGCCTGGACCCGAGGGGGGAACAAGGGGGCCGGAAATAATTCACCCCTCCACTTT.